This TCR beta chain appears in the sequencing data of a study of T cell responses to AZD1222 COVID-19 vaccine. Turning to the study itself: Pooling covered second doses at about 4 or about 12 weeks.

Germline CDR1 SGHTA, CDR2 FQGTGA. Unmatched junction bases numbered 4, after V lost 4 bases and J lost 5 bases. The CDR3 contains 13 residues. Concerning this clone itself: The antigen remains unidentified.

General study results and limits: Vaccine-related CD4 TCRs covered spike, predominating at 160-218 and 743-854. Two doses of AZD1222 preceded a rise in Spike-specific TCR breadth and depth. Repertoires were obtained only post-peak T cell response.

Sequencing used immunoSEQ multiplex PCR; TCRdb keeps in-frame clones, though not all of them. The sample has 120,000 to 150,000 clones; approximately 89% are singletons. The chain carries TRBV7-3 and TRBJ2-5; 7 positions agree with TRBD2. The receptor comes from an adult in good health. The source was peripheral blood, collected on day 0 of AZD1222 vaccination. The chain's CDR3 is CASSWGRDETQYF. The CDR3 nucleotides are TGTGCCAGCAGCTGGGGGAGGGACGAGACCCAGTACTTC.